These T cell receptor beta chains were read from a single sample in a study of blood T cell repertoires in COVID-19. TCRdb keeps only in-frame clones here, not all; method: immunoSEQ multiplex PCR. The data contain over 95,000 clones, 75% to 90% of them singletons. Sequenced input: peripheral blood. The receptors come from a woman in her fifties or sixties with acute or convalescent COVID-19. The CDR3 runs from the conserved cysteine through the conserved F or W. D genes are given only for firm matches. The listing skips clone size in some rows; elsewhere it reads once, few, many or a size class.

TRBV9,once,NA,13,TRBJ2-1,CASSYGQRNEQFF,TGTGCCAGCAGCTACGGACAGCGCAATGAGCAGTTCTTC
TRBV14,NA,TRBD1,12,TRBJ1-1,CASSHPRGKAFF,TGTGCCAGCAGCCACCCCAGGGGGAAAGCTTTCTTT
TRBV24-1,NA,TRBD1,17,TRBJ1-4,CATSETGTGGANEKLFF,TGTGCCACCAGTGAAACCGGGACAGGGGGCGCGAATGAAAAACTGTTTTTT
TRBV21-1,NA,NA,17,TRBJ2-3,CASSKVVVGGHKDTQYF,TGTGCCAGCAGCAAAGTGGTGGTGGGGGGGCATAAAGATACGCAGTATTTT
TRBV3-1/TRBV3-2,NA,NA,15,TRBJ1-5,CASSQAGSSNQPQHF,TGTGCCAGCAGCCAAGCGGGGTCTAGCAATCAGCCCCAGCATTTT
TRBV4-3,NA,TRBD1,15,TRBJ1-1,CASSQDRTGSTEAFF,TGCGCCAGCAGCCAAGATCGGACAGGGTCGACTGAAGCTTTCTTT
TRBV2,NA,NA,14,TRBJ1-2,CASSEGGNHYGYTF,TGTGCCAGCAGTGAGGGGGGGAACCACTATGGCTACACCTTC
TRBV5-6,NA,NA,17,TRBJ1-6,CASSLAVRGSPNSPLHF,TGTGCCAGCAGCTTGGCGGTGAGAGGGTCACCGAATTCACCCCTCCACTTT
TRBV28,NA,NA,15,TRBJ2-5,CASSFRGALGETQYF,TGTGCCAGCAGTTTTCGGGGGGCTCTTGGGGAGACCCAGTACTTC
TRBV7-9,NA,NA,14,TRBJ2-5,CASSLEWGGETQYF,TGTGCCAGCAGCTTAGAGTGGGGAGGAGAGACCCAGTACTTC
TRBV7-2,NA,NA,15,TRBJ2-5,CASSLAHWRAETQYF,TGTGCCAGCAGCTTAGCTCACTGGAGGGCAGAGACCCAGTACTTC
TRBV2,NA,TRBD1,15,TRBJ2-1,CASKPGQGFYNEQFF,TGTGCCAGCAAACCGGGACAGGGGTTTTACAATGAGCAGTTCTTC
TRBV27,NA,NA,13,TRBJ2-1,CASSLSAQVEQFF,TGTGCCAGCAGTTTATCGGCTCAGGTTGAGCAGTTCTTC
TRBV11-2,NA,NA,14,TRBJ1-6,CASRPGTYNSPLHF,TGTGCCAGCAGGCCCGGGACTTATAATTCACCCCTCCACTTT
TRBV11-2,NA,NA,16,TRBJ2-1,CASSLPPGLTYNEQFF,TGTGCCAGCAGCTTACCTCCGGGATTAACCTACAATGAGCAGTTCTTC
TRBV5-4,NA,TRBD2,15,TRBJ2-7,CASSYSGKPSYEQYF,TGTGCCAGCAGCTATAGCGGGAAACCTTCCTACGAGCAGTACTTC
TRBV5-4,NA,NA,15,TRBJ2-3,CASSQRGHSTDTQYF,TGTGCCAGCAGCCAAAGGGGCCATAGCACAGATACGCAGTATTTT
TRBV3-1/TRBV3-2,NA,TRBD1,16,TRBJ2-2,CASSQSDRGGTGELFF,TGTGCCAGCAGCCAATCGGACAGGGGAGGGACCGGGGAGCTGTTTTTT
TRBV5-1,NA,NA,14,TRBJ2-5,CASSPGGAQETQYF,TGCGCCAGCAGCCCCGGCGGGGCCCAAGAGACCCAGTACTTC
TRBV14,NA,NA,13,TRBJ1-2,CASSRTTGYGYTF,TGTGCCAGCAGCCGAACGACAGGCTATGGCTACACCTTC
TRBV11-3,NA,NA,14,TRBJ1-2,CASSFVQHNYGYTF,TGTGCCAGCAGCTTCGTACAGCATAACTATGGCTACACCTTC
TRBV7-2,NA,TRBD2,13,TRBJ2-7,CASSLDSGDEQYF,TGTGCCAGCAGCTTAGATAGCGGGGACGAGCAGTACTTC
TRBV19,NA,NA,15,TRBJ1-1,CASSIDGRTPTEAFF,TGTGCCAGTAGTATAGATGGGAGAACGCCCACTGAAGCTTTCTTT
TRBV7-9,NA,NA,16,TRBJ2-1,CASSLPPGGRYNEQFF,TGTGCCAGCAGCCTTCCCCCGGGGGGCCGATATAATGAGCAGTTCTTC
TRBV12-3/TRBV12-4,NA,NA,12,TRBJ1-1,CASSFFRQEAFF,TGTGCCAGCAGTTTTTTCCGCCAGGAAGCTTTCTTT
TRBV7-8,NA,NA,18,TRBJ1-3,CASSSSPARGDSGNTIYF,TGTGCCAGCAGCTCTAGCCCCGCCAGGGGTGACTCTGGAAACACCATATATTTT
TRBV6-6,NA,NA,15,TRBJ1-3,CASSHSRGKLNTIYF,TGTGCCAGCAGTCACAGCCGGGGGAAACTGAACACCATATATTTT
TRBV25-1,NA,TRBD1,15,TRBJ1-6,CASSERQGDNSPLHF,TGTGCCAGCAGTGAACGACAGGGTGATAATTCACCCCTCCACTTT
TRBV28,few,TRBD1,15,TRBJ1-1,CASLPTRTGGTEAFF,TGTGCCAGCTTACCAACGCGGACAGGGGGGACTGAAGCTTTCTTT
TRBV2,once,NA,13,TRBJ2-7,CASSAAGFYEQYF,TGTGCCAGCAGTGCGGCAGGGTTCTACGAGCAGTACTTC
TRBV5-1,NA,TRBD1,15,TRBJ1-1,CASSLAGDRGAEAFF,TGCGCCAGCAGCTTGGCCGGGGACAGGGGCGCTGAAGCTTTCTTT
TRBV7-2,NA,TRBD1,15,TRBJ1-2,CASSSGQGAWDGYTF,TGTGCCAGCAGCTCCGGACAGGGGGCGTGGGATGGCTACACCTTC
TRBV19,NA,TRBD1,14,TRBJ1-5,CASGDRGSNQPQHF,TGTGCCAGTGGGGACAGGGGTAGCAATCAGCCCCAGCATTTT
TRBV4-1,NA,NA,15,TRBJ2-5,CASSHSRGPQETQYF,TGCGCCAGCAGCCACTCCCGTGGGCCTCAAGAGACCCAGTACTTC
TRBV7-2,once,TRBD1,17,TRBJ1-2,CASSLGSTGGKRGGYTF,TGTGCCAGCAGCTTAGGTTCTACAGGGGGTAAACGAGGTGGCTACACCTTC
TRBV2,NA,TRBD1,17,TRBJ2-3,CASSRQGQVLEPDTQYF,TGTGCCAGCAGTCGGCAGGGACAGGTCCTTGAGCCAGATACGCAGTATTTT
TRBV3-1/TRBV3-2,NA,TRBD2,14,TRBJ2-1,CASSQREGIHEQFF,TGTGCCAGCAGCCAACGGGAGGGTATACATGAGCAGTTCTTC
TRBV6-2/TRBV6-3,NA,NA,14,TRBJ1-2,CASSGSAGNYGYTF,TGTGCCAGCAGTGGGTCGGCAGGAAACTATGGCTACACCTTC
TRBV30,NA,NA,15,TRBJ1-6,CAWSGRVAYNSPLHF,TGTGCCTGGAGTGGCAGGGTGGCCTATAATTCACCCCTCCACTTT
TRBV9,NA,NA,15,TRBJ2-7,CASSPPGGRPYEQYF,TGTGCCAGCAGCCCACCAGGAGGGAGACCTTACGAGCAGTACTTC
TRBV13,NA,TRBD2,15,TRBJ2-7,CASSFGTSGKYEQYF,TGTGCCAGCAGCTTCGGGACTAGCGGCAAATACGAGCAGTACTTC
TRBV30,few,NA,11,TRBJ1-1,CAWSLNTEAFF,TGTGCCTGGAGCTTGAACACTGAAGCTTTCTTT
TRBV6-5,NA,NA,13,TRBJ2-7,CASELPGVGEQYF,TGTGCCAGCGAATTACCCGGGGTGGGCGAGCAGTACTTC
TRBV28,NA,TRBD2,17,TRBJ2-5,CASSGTSGGFLQETQYF,TGTGCGTCCTCCGGGACTAGCGGGGGGTTCCTCCAAGAGACCCAGTACTTC
TRBV7-2,NA,NA,15,TRBJ1-6,CASSSFIRVDSPLHF,TGTGCCAGCAGCTCGTTTATCAGGGTTGATTCACCCCTCCACTTT
TRBV28,NA,NA,16,TRBJ1-1,CASSSTTWGGNTEAFF,TGTGCCAGCAGTTCGACTACCTGGGGGGGAAACACTGAAGCTTTCTTT
TRBV5-4,NA,NA,15,TRBJ1-4,CASSPDSATNEKLFF,TGTGCCAGCAGCCCGGACAGTGCAACTAATGAAAAACTGTTTTTT
TRBV12-3/TRBV12-4,NA,NA,11,TRBJ1-1,CASSLGSKAFF,TGTGCCAGCAGTTTGGGCAGTAAGGCTTTCTTT
TRBV5-1,NA,NA,13,TRBJ1-6,CASSLVPGSPLHF,TGCGCCAGCAGCTTGGTCCCGGGTTCACCCCTCCACTTT
TRBV29-1,NA,TRBD1,14,TRBJ2-3,CSGETGVGTDTQYF,TGCAGCGGCGAAACAGGGGTGGGGACAGATACGCAGTATTTT
TRBV4-3,NA,NA,18,TRBJ1-6,CASSQDRRGPQGGSPLHF,TGCGCCAGCAGCCAAGATAGGAGGGGACCCCAGGGAGGTTCACCCCTCCACTTT
TRBV4-3,NA,TRBD1,14,TRBJ2-2,CASRFDRDTGELFF,TGCGCCAGCAGGTTTGACAGGGATACCGGGGAGCTGTTTTTT
TRBV7-9,NA,TRBD1,13,TRBJ1-5,CASSRTGPWPQHF,TGTGCCAGCAGCCGGACAGGCCCGTGGCCCCAGCATTTT
TRBV7-2,NA,TRBD1,18,TRBJ2-7,CASSPSTWRTGRTYEQYF,TGTGCCAGCAGCCCTAGCACTTGGAGGACAGGGCGTACCTACGAGCAGTACTTC
TRBV6-2/TRBV6-3,NA,TRBD1,13,TRBJ1-2,CASSYDRVDGYTF,TGTGCCAGCAGTTACGACAGGGTAGATGGCTACACCTTC
TRBV3-1/TRBV3-2,NA,NA,14,TRBJ1-1,CASRFLRENTEAFF,TGTGCCAGCAGATTCCTCAGGGAAAACACTGAAGCTTTCTTT
TRBV30,NA,TRBD1,18,TRBJ1-1,CAWSEGGTGGLMNTEAFF,TGTGCCTGGAGTGAGGGAGGGACAGGGGGCCTCATGAACACTGAAGCTTTCTTT
TRBV6-1,NA,TRBD1,15,TRBJ1-1,CASSEGQGAQTEAFF,TGTGCCAGCAGTGAAGGACAGGGGGCGCAGACTGAAGCTTTCTTT
TRBV13,NA,NA,15,TRBJ2-3,CASSPGHDGTDTQYF,TGTGCCAGCAGCCCCGGACATGATGGAACAGATACGCAGTATTTT
TRBV11-3,NA,NA,15,TRBJ2-2,CASSRGGASTGELFF,TGTGCCAGCAGCCGTGGGGGGGCTAGCACCGGGGAGCTGTTTTTT